Reported below is one T cell receptor (beta chain). The data originate from a study of blood T cell repertoires in COVID-19. The CDR3 is 14 residues long. The V and J ends lost 1 base and 8 bases respectively, with 14 bases between them. The V gene's germline CDR1 is LGHDT and CDR2 YNNKEL (reference sequence). The method was immunoSEQ multiplex PCR; TCRdb's version includes in-frame clones alone and lacks a portion of them. The data contain approximately 36,000 clones, about 76% of them singletons. The receptor's source is a man between 65 and 85 years old with COVID-19, enrolled during active disease. The sequenced sample was peripheral blood. The J gene is TRBJ1-2, the V gene TRBV3-1 (or the pseudogene TRBV3-2), with D possibly TRBD1 on 6 matching bases. CDR3: CASSQGGPVIGYTF. CDR3 nucleotide sequence: TGTGCCAGCAGCCAAGGGGGGCCCGTGATCGGCTACACCTTC.